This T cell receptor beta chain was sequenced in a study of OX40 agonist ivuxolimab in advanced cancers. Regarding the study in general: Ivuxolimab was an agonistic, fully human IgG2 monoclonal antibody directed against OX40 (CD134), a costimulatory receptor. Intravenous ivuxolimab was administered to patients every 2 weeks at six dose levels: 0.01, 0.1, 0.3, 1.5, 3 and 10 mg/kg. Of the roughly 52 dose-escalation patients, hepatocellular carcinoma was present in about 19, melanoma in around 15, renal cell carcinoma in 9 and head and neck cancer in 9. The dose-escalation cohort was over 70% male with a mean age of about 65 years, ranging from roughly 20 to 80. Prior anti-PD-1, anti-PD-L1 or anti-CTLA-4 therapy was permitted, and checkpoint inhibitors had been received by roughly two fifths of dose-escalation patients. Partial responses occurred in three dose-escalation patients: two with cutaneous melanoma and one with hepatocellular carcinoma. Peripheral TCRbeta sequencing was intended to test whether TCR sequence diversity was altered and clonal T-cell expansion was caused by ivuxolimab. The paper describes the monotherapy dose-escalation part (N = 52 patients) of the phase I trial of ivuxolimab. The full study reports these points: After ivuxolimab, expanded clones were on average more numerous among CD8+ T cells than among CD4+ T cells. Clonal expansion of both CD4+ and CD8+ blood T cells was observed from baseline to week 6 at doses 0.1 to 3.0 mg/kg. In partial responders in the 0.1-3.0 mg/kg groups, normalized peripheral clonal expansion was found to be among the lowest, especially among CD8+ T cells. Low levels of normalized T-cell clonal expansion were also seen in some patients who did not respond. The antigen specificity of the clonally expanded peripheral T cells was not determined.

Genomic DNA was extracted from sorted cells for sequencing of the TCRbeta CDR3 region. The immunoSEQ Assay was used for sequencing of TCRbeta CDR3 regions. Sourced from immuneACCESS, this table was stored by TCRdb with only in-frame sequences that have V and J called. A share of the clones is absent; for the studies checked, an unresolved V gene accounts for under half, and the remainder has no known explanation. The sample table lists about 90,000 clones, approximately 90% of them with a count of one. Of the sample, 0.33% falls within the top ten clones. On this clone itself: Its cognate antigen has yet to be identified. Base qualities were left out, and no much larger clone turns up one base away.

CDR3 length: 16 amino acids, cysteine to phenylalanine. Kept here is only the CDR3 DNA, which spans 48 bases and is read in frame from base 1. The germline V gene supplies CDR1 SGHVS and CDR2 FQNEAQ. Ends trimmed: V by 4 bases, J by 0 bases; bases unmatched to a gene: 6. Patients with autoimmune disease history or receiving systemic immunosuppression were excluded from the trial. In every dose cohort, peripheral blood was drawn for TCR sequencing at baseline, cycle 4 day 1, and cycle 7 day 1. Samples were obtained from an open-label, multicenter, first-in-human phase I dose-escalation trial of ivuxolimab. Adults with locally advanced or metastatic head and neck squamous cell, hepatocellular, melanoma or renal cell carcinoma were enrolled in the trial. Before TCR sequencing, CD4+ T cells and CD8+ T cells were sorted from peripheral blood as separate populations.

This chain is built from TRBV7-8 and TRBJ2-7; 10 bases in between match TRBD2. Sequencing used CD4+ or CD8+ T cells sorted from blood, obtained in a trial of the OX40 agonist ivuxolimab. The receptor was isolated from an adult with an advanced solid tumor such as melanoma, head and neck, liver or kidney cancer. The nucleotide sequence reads TGTGCCAGCAGCTCACAGACTAGCGGGTTCTCCTACGAGCAGTACTTC. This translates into CASSSQTSGFSYEQYF.